In this sample, the clone carrying this TCR beta chain turned up many times. This clone may be a read error of a much larger clone one base away. This entry is derived from a study of metastatic and nonmetastatic thyroid tumors. In the study overall: Across blood and tumor or nodule tissue, repertoires from malignant and benign thyroid patients were compared with one another.

No treatment of any kind had been given to any patient before thyroid surgery. Original handling: A distant-metastasis classifier for papillary thyroid cancer was built using CDR3 differences across clinicopathological groups. TCRdb reanalyzed the PCR reads with MiXCR. None of the V and J calls come from the authors' own analysis; TCRdb made them. The sample records 15,000 or so clones, around 13% being singletons. The TCR sequence derives from a female donor with papillary thyroid cancer or a benign thyroid nodule (not recorded which). Some clones in this sample may be carry-over from other donors' samples. Sequences were obtained from blood.

This CDR3 reads CASEDREPPNEQLF. The CDR3 DNA reads TGTGCCAGTGAGGATAGGGAGCCCCCCAATGAGCAGCTCTTC. This rearrangement joins TRBV2 to TRBJ2-1, with D possibly matching TRBD2 (5 bases). Germline CDR1 SNHLY, CDR2 FYNNEI. The CDR3 is 14 amino acids. Using reference TRBV2 and TRBJ2-1 for the parts outside the CDR3, the full variable domain is EPEVTQTPSHQVTQMGQEVILRCVPISNHLYFYWYRQILGQKVEFLVSFYNNEISEKSEIFDDQFSVERPDGSNFTLKIRSTKLEDSAMYFCASEDREPPNEQLFGPGTRLTVL.